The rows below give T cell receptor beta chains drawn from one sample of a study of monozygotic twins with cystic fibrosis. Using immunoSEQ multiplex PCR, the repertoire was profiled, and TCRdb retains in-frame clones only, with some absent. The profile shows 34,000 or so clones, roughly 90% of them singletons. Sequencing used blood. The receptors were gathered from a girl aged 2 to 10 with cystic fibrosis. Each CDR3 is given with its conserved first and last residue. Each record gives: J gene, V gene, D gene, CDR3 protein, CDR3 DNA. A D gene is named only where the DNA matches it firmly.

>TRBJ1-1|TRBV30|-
CAWSFGTPLRNTEAFF
TGTGCCTGGAGCTTCGGGACACCGTTGAGGAACACTGAAGCTTTCTTT
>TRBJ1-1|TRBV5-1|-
CASSPGGGQLQTEAFF
TGCGCCAGCAGCCCAGGAGGAGGGCAATTGCAGACTGAAGCTTTCTTT
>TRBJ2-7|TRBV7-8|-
CASSQDFQSSYEQYF
TGTGCCAGCAGCCAGGACTTTCAGAGCTCCTACGAGCAGTACTTC
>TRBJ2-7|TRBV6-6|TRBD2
CASSSRISGDYEQYF
TGTGCCAGCAGTTCCCGTATTAGCGGGGACTACGAGCAGTACTTC
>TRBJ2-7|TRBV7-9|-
CASSLAQGRSYEQYF
TGTGCCAGCAGCTTAGCACAGGGACGCTCCTACGAGCAGTACTTC
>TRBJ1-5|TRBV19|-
CASSIDAVVRQPQHF
TGTGCCAGTAGTATAGATGCGGTGGTACGTCAGCCCCAGCATTTT
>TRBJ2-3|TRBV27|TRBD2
CASSSLGSGVGDTQYF
TGTGCCAGCAGTAGCCTGGGTAGCGGGGTCGGAGATACGCAGTATTTT
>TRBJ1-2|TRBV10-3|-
CAISKGGGYTF
TGTGCCATCAGTAAGGGGGGCGGCTACACCTTC
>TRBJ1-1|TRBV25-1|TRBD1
CASRGGTGDTEAFF
TGTGCCAGCAGAGGGGGGACAGGGGACACTGAAGCTTTCTTT
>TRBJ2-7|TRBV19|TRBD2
CASSIADSGRYYEQYF
TGTGCCAGTAGTATAGCTGATAGCGGGAGATACTACGAGCAGTACTTC
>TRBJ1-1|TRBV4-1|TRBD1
CASSQLYRGRNTEAFF
TGCGCCAGCAGCCAACTTTACAGGGGGCGAAACACTGAAGCTTTCTTT